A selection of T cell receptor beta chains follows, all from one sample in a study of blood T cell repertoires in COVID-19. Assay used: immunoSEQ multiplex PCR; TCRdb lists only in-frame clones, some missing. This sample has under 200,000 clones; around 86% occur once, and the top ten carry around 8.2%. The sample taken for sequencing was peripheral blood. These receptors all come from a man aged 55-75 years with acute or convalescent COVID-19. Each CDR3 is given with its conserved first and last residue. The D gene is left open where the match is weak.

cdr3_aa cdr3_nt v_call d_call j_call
CASSDPGRAYITEAFF TGTGCCAGCAGTGACCCGGGCAGGGCTTATATTACTGAAGCTTTCTTT TRBV6-1 NA TRBJ1-1
CASRGTSQTGELFF TGCGCCAGCAGGGGGACTTCACAAACCGGGGAGCTGTTTTTT TRBV10-1 NA TRBJ2-2
CASSLGTGGAYGYTF TGTGCCAGCAGCTTGGGGACAGGGGGCGCCTATGGCTACACCTTC TRBV7-3 TRBD1 TRBJ1-2
CATSRGGARSYEQYF TGTGCCACCAGCAGGGGGGGGGCTCGCTCCTACGAGCAGTACTTC TRBV15 NA TRBJ2-7
CASSSDPSGASPLHF TGCGCCAGCAGCTCCGATCCCTCAGGGGCCTCACCCCTCCACTTT TRBV5-1 NA TRBJ1-6
CASSSGGTRGYEQYF TGTGCCAGTAGTAGCGGCGGGACGCGGGGCTACGAGCAGTACTTC TRBV19 NA TRBJ2-7
CASSSHRGPYNEQFF TGTGCCAGCAGTTCCCACAGGGGCCCCTACAATGAGCAGTTCTTC TRBV27 TRBD1 TRBJ2-1
CASSVKGAWGNTIYF TGTGCCAGCAGTGTCAAGGGGGCGTGGGGAAACACCATATATTTT TRBV28 TRBD1 TRBJ1-3
CASSPSGRAVDTQYF TGCGCCAGCAGTCCGAGCGGGAGGGCCGTGGATACGCAGTATTTT TRBV10-1 TRBD2 TRBJ2-3
CASSLGSAGYEQYF TGTGCCAGCAGCTTAGGATCTGCCGGGTACGAGCAGTACTTC TRBV7-9 NA TRBJ2-7
CSIDRGTDTQYF TGCAGCATTGACAGGGGCACAGATACGCAGTATTTT TRBV29-1 TRBD1 TRBJ2-3
CAISDLGNDRVDYEQYF TGTGCCATCAGTGACTTAGGGAACGACAGGGTTGATTACGAGCAGTACTTC TRBV10-3 TRBD1 TRBJ2-7
CASSPLWTGDGEGYTF TGTGCCAGCTCACCACTATGGACAGGCGACGGCGAGGGCTACACCTTC TRBV18 TRBD1 TRBJ1-2